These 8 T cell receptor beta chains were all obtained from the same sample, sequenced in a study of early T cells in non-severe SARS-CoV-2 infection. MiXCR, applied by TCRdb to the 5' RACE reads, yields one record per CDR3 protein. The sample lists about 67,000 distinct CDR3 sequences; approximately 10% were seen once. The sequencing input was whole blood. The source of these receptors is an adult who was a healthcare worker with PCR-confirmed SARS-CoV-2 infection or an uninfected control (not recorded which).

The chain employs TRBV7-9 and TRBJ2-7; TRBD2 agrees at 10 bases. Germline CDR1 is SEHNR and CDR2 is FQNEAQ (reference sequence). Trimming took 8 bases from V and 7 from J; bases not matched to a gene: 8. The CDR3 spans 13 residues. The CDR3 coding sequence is TGTGCCAGCCAATCTAGCGGGAGTGATGAGCAGTACTTC. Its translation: CASQSSGSDEQYF.

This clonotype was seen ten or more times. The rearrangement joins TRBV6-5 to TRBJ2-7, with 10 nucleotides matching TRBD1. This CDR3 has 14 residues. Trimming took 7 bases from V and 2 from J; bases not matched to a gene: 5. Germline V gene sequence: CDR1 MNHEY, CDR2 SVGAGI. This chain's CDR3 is CASTRTGGTYEQYF. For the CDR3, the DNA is TGTGCCAGCACCAGGACAGGGGGGACCTACGAGCAGTACTTC.

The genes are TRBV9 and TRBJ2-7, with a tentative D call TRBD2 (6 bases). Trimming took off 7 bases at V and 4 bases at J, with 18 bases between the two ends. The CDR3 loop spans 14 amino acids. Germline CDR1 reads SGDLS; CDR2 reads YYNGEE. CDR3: CASSRSGRAYEQYF. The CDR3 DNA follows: TGTGCCAGCTCCCGTAGCGGTAGGGCTTACGAGCAGTACTTC. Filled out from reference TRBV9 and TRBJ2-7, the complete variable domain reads DSGVTQTPKHLITATGQRVTLRCSPRSGDLSVYWYQQSLDQGLQFLIQYYNGEERAKGNILERFSAQQFPDLHSELNLSSLELGDSALYFCASSRSGRAYEQYFGPGTRLTVT.

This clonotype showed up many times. The CDR3 DNA is TGTGCCAGCAGTTTAATTGTGGGGATCGGGGAGCTGTTTTTT. This gives the protein CASSLIVGIGELFF. This chain links TRBV12-3 or TRBV12-4 with TRBJ2-2, with D unclear. Between the trimmed V and J ends, which lost 2 bases and 7 bases, there was a span of 11 bases. This CDR3 has 14 residues.

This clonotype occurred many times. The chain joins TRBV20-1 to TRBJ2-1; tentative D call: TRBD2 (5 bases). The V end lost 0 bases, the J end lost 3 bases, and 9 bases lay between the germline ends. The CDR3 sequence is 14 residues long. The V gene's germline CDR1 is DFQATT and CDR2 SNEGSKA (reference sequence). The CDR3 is CSARENRDYNEQFF. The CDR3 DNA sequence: TGCAGTGCTAGAGAGAACCGGGACTACAATGAGCAGTTCTTC.

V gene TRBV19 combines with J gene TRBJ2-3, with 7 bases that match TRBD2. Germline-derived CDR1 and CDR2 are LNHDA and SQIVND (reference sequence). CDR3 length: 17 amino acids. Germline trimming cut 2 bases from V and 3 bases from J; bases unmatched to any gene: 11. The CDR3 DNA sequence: TGTGCCAGTAGTATAAGGTCCGGGGGGAGTGGAACAGATACGCAGTATTTT. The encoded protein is CASSIRSGGSGTDTQYF.

The CDR3 coding sequence is TGTGCCAGCAGCGTCAACAGGGACGAGGCCCAGTACTTC. As protein: CASSVNRDEAQYF. J is TRBJ2-5 and V is TRBV11-3, with D maybe TRBD1 (6 bases). The CDR3 contains 13 residues. V lost 5 bases and J lost 9, with 16 bases in between. Per germline, CDR1 SGHNT and CDR2 YENEEA. Full variable domain (missing parts from reference TRBV11-3 and TRBJ2-5): EAGVVQSPRYKIIEKKQPVAFWCNPISGHNTLYWYLQNLGQGPELLIRYENEEAVDDSQLPKDRFSAERLKGVDSTLKIQPAELGDSAVYLCASSVNRDEAQYFGPGTRLLVL.

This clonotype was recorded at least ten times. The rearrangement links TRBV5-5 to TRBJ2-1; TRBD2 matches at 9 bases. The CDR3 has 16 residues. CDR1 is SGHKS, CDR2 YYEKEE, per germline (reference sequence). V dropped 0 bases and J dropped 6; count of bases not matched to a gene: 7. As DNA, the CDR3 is TGTGCCAGCAGCTTGGCTGCGGGAGGGCCGGGCAATGAGCAGTTCTTC. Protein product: CASSLAAGGPGNEQFF.